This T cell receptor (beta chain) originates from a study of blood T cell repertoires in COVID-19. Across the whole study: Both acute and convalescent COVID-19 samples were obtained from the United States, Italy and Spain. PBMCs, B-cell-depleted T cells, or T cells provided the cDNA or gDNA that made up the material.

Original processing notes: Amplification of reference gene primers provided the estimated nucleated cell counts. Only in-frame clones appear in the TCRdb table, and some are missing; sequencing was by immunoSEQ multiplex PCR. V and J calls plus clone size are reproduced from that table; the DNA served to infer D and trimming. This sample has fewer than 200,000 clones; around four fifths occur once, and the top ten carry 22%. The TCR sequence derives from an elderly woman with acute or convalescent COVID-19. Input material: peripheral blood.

The chain's CDR3 is CASSPRIAGGTREQFF. CDR3 DNA: TGTGCCAGCTCACCACGAATAGCGGGAGGGACCAGGGAGCAGTTCTTC. The J gene is TRBJ2-1, the V gene TRBV18, with 11 positions matching TRBD2. Germline CDR1 is KGHSH and CDR2 is LQKENI. V was pared by 1 base and J by 10 bases, with 9 bases of the junction left unmatched. The CDR3 sequence is 16 residues long. Full variable domain (remainder filled in from reference TRBV18 and TRBJ2-1): NAGVMQNPRHLVRRRGQEARLRCSPMKGHSHVYWYRQLPEEGLKFMVYLQKENIIDESGMPKERFSAEFPKEGPSILRIQQVVRGDSAAYFCASSPRIAGGTREQFFGPGTRLTVL.